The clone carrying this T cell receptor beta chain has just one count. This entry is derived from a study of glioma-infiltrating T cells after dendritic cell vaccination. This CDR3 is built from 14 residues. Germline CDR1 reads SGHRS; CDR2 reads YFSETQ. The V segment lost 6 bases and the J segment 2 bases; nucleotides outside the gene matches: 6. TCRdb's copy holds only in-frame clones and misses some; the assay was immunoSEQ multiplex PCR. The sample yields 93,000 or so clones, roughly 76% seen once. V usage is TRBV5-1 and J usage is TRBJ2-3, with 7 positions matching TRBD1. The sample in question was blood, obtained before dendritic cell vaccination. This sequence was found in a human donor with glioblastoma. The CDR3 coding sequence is TGCGCCAGCACCCCGGGACAGTCCACAGATACGCAGTATTTT. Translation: CASTPGQSTDTQYF.